The subject of this entry is one T cell receptor beta chain. The antigen remains undetermined. The sample belongs to a study of CD8 T cells in ankylosing spondylitis. Study results and limitations: Reportedly, disease-linked clones are significantly enriched in ankylosing spondylitis patients' matched synovial fluid. The study identified a TCR beta motif of about eight highly homologous variants that appeared characteristic of ankylosing spondylitis blood. Relatively scarce in peripheral blood, disease-linked clones were CD8+.

Libraries for TCR beta were made by quantitative 5'-RACE with molecular barcodes. MiXCR, applied by TCRdb to the 5' RACE reads, yields one record per CDR3 protein. The sample lists about 220,000 distinct CDR3 sequences, about a quarter occurring once. Source material: blood, either unsorted or a sorted T cell fraction (not recorded which). The TCR was taken from a male donor with ankylosing spondylitis or in good health (not recorded which).

CDR3 sequence (DNA): TGTGCCAGCAGCCGTGTGTCGGGGCCCCAGCATTTT. Amino acids: CASSRVSGPQHF. The V and J genes are TRBV12-3 or TRBV12-4 and TRBJ1-5; no firm D call. V lost 6 bases and J 9 bases, leaving 12 bases between the germline ends. This CDR3 has 12 amino acids.